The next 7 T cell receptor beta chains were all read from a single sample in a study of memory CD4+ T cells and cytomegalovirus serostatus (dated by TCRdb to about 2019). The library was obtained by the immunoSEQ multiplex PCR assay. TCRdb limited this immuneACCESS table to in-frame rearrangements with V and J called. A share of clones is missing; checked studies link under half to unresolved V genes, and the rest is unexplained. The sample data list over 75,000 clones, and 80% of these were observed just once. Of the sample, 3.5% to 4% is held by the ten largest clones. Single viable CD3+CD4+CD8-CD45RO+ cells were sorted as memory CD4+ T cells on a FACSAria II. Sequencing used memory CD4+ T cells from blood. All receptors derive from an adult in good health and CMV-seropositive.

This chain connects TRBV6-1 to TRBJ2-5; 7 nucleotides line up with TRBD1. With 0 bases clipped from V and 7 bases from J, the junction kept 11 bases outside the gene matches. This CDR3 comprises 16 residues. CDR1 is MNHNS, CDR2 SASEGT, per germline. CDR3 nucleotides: TGTGCCAGCAGTGAAGCGCTTCAGACAGGGTTGTCGACCCAGTACTTC. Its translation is CASSEALQTGLSTQYF.

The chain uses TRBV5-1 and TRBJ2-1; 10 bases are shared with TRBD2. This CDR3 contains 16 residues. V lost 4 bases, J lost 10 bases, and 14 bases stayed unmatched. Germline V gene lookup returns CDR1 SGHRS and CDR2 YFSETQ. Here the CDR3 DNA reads TGCGCCAGCAGCCCTCGGGGACTAGCGAACGGGGTCGAGCAGTTCTTC. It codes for CASSPRGLANGVEQFF.

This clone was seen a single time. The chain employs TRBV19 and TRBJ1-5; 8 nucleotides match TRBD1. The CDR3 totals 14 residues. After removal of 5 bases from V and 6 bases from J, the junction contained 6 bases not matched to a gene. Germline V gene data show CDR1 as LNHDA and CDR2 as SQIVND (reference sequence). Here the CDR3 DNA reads TGTGCCAGTAGTGAAACAGGGGGGTTTCAGCCCCAGCATTTT. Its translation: CASSETGGFQPQHF.

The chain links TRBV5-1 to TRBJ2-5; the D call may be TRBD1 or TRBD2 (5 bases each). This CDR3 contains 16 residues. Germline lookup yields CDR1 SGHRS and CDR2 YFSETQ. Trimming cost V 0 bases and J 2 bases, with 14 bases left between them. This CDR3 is CASSLGGTGEQETQYF. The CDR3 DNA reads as TGCGCCAGCAGCTTGGGAGGGACCGGGGAACAAGAGACCCAGTACTTC.

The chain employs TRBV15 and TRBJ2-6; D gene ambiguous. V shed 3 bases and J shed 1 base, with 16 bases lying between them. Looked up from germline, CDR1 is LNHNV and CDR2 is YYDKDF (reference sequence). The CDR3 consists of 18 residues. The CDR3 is CATSSYQAGRSGANVLTF. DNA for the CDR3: TGTGCCACCAGCAGCTACCAGGCAGGAAGGTCTGGGGCCAACGTCCTGACTTTC.

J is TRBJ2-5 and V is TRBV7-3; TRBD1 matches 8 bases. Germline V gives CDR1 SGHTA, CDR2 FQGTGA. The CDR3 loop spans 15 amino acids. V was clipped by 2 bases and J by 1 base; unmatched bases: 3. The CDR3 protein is CASSLGTGPQETQYF. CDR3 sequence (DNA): TGTGCCAGCAGCTTAGGGACAGGACCCCAAGAGACCCAGTACTTC.

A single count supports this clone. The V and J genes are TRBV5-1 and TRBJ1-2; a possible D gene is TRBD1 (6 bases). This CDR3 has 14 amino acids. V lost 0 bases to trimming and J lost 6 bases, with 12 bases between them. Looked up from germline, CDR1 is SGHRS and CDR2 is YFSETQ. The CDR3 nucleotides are TGCGCCAGCAGCTTGGGTGGGGGCGAAAATGGCTACACCTTC. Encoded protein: CASSLGGGENGYTF.